What follows is one T cell receptor beta chain and its context. CDR1 DFQATT and CDR2 SNEGSKA come from the germline V gene (reference sequence). Trimming removed 3 bases from V and 7 bases from J; junction bases left unmatched: 7. The CDR3 loop spans 14 amino acids. This record comes from a study of blood T cell repertoires in COVID-19. Study in general: COVID-19 samples, acute and convalescent, were from the United States, Italy and Spain. Sample material is recorded as cDNA or gDNA derived from T cells, B-cell-depleted T cells, or PBMCs.

Study processing details: Amplification with reference gene primers provided the estimates of nucleated cell counts. TCRdb's copy holds only in-frame clones and misses some; the assay was immunoSEQ multiplex PCR. That table is the source of V, J and clone size, and D and trimming were worked out from the DNA. Of 50,000 to 65,000 clones in the sample, nearly 95% were seen once. This receptor was obtained from a middle-aged man with active COVID-19. Material: peripheral blood. This chain links TRBV20-1 with TRBJ2-3; 10 nucleotides match TRBD2. The chain's CDR3 is CSASPASGGNTQYF. CDR3 nucleotides: TGCAGTGCTAGTCCGGCTAGCGGGGGAAATACGCAGTATTTT.